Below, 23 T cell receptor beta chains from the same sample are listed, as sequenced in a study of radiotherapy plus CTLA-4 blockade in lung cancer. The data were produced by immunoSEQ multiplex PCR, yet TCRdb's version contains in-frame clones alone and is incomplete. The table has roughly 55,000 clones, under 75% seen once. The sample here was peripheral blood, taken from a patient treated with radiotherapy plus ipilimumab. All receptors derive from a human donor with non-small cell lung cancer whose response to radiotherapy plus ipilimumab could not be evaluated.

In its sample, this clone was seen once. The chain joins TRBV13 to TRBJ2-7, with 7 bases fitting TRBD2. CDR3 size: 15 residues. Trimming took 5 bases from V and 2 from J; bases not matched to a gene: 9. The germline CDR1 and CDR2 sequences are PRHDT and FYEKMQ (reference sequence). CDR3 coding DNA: TGTGCCAGCAGCCTAAAGGGACTACCGACCTACGAGCAGTACTTC. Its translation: CASSLKGLPTYEQYF. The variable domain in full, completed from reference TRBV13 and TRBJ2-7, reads AAGVIQSPRHLIKEKRETATLKCYPIPRHDTVYWYQQGPGQDPQFLISFYEKMQSDKGSIPDRFSAQQFSDYHSELNMSSLELGDSALYFCASSLKGLPTYEQYFGPGTRLTVT.

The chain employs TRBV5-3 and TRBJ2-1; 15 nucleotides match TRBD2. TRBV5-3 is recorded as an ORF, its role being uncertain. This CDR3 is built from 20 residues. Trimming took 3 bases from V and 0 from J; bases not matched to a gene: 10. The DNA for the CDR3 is TGTGCCAGAAGCTACGGACTAGCGGGGGGGCGGCGGCGCTCCTACAATGAGCAGTTCTTC. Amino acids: CARSYGLAGGRRRSYNEQFF.

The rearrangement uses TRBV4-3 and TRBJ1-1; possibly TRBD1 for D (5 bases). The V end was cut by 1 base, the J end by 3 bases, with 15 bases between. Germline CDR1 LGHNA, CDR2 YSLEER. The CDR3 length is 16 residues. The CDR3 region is CASSQGFGGWDTEAFF. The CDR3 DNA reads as TGCGCCAGCAGCCAAGGCTTTGGGGGGTGGGACACTGAAGCTTTCTTT.

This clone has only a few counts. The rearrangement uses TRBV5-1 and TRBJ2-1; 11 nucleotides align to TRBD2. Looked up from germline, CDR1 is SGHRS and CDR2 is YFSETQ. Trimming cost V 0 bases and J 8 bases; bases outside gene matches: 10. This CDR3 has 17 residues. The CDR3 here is CASSLANSGGARDEQFF. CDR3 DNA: TGCGCCAGCAGCTTGGCCAATAGCGGGGGGGCCCGTGATGAGCAGTTCTTC.

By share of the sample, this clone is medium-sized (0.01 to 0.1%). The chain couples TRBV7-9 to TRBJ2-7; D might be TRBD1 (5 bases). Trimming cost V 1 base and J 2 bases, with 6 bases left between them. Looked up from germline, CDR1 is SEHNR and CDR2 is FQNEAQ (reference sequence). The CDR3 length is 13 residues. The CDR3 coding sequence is TGTGCCAGCAGCTTAGGACAGCCCTACGAGCAGTACTTC. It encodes CASSLGQPYEQYF. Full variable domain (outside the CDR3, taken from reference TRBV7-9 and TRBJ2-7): DTGVSQNPRHKITKRGQNVTFRCDPISEHNRLYWYRQTLGQGPEFLTYFQNEAQLEKSRLLSDRFSAERPKGSFSTLEIQRTEQGDSAMYLCASSLGQPYEQYFGPGTRLTVT.

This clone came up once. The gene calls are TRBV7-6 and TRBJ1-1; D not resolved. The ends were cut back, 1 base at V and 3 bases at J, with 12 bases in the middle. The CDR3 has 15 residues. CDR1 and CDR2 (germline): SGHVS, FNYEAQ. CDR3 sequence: CASSLDLGLDTEAFF. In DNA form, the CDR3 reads TGTGCCAGCAGCTTAGATTTGGGCTTGGACACTGAAGCTTTCTTT. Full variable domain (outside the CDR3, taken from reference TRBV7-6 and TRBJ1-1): GAGVSQSPRYKVTKRGQDVALRCDPISGHVSLYWYRQALGQGPEFLTYFNYEAQQDKSGLPNDRFSAERPEGSISTLTIQRTEQRDSAMYRCASSLDLGLDTEAFFGQGTRLTVV.

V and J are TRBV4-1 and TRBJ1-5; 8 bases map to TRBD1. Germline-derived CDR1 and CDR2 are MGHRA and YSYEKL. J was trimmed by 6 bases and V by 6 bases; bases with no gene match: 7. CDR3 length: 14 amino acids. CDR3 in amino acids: CASRHRGVGQPQHF. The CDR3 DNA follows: TGCGCCAGCAGACACAGGGGGGTAGGTCAGCCCCAGCATTTT.

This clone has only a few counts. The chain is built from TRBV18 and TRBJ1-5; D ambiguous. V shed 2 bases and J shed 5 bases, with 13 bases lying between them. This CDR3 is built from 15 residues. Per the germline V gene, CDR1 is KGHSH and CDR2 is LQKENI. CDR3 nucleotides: TGTGCCAGCTCACCAACGGACTCAACTGATCAGCCCCAGCATTTT. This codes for CASSPTDSTDQPQHF.

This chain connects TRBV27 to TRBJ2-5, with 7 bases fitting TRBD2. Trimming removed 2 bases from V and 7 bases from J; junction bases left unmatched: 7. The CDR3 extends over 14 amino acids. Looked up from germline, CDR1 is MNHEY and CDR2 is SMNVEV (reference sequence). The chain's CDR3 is CASSLTVGGTTQYF. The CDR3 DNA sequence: TGTGCCAGCAGTTTAACAGTCGGGGGGACGACCCAGTACTTC.

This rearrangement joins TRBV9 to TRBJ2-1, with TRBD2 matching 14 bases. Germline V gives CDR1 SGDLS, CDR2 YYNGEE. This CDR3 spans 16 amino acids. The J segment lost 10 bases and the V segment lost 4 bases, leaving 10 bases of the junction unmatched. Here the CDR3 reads CASSPPGLAGAGEQFF. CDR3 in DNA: TGTGCCAGCAGCCCACCGGGACTAGCGGGAGCGGGGGAGCAGTTCTTC.

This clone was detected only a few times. The CDR3, as DNA: TGTGCCAGTAGTCCGTGGACAGGGCCCTTTGAAAAACTGTTTTTT. It yields the protein CASSPWTGPFEKLFF. The chain combines TRBV19 with TRBJ1-4; TRBD1 matches 8 bases. V lost 5 bases and J lost 7; bases outside the gene matches: 9. The CDR3 covers 15 residues. Germline CDR1 is LNHDA and CDR2 is SQIVND (reference sequence).

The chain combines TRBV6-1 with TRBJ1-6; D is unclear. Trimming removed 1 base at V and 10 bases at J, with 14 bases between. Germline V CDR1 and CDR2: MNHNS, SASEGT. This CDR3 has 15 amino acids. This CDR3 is CASSEDGYEGSPLHF. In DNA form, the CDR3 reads TGTGCCAGCAGTGAAGATGGGTATGAGGGATCACCCCTCCACTTT.

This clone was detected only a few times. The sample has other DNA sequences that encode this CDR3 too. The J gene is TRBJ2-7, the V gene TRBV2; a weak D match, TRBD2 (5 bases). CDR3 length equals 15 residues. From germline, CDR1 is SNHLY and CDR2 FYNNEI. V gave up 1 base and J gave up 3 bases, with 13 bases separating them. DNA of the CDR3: TGTGCCAGCAGTGAAGGTCCTAGCAGATTCTACGAGCAGTACTTC. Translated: CASSEGPSRFYEQYF.

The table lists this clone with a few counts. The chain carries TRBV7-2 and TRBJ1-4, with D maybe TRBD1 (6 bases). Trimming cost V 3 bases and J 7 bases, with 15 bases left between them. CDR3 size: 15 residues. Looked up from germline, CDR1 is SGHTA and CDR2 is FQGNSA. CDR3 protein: CASSFRTGLGEKLFF. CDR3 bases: TGTGCCAGCAGCTTCCGTACAGGGTTAGGTGAAAAACTGTTTTTT.

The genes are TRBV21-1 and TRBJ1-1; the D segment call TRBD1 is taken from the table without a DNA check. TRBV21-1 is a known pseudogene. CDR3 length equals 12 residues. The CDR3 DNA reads TGTGCCAGCATCCAGGTCAGGGTTGTCGCTTTCTTT. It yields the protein CASIQVRVVAFF.

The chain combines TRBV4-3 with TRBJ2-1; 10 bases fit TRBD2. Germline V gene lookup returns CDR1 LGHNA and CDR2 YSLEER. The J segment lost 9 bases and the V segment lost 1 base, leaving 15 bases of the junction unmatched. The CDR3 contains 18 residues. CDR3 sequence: CASSQVRASGGGRGEQFF. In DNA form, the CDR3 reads TGCGCCAGCAGCCAAGTGCGTGCTAGCGGGGGAGGTAGGGGTGAGCAGTTCTTC.

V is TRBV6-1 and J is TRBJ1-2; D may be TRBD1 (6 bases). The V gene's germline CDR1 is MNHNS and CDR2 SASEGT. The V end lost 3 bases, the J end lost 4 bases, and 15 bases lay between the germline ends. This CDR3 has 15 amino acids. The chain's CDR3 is CASSEQGQAFYGYTF. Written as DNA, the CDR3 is TGTGCCAGCAGTGAGCAGGGGCAGGCTTTCTATGGCTACACCTTC.

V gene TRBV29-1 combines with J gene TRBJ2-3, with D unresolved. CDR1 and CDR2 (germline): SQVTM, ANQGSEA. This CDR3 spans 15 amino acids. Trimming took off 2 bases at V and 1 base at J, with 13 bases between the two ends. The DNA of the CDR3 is TGCAGCGTTGAAAGTGACATAGATCGCACAGATACGCAGTATTTT. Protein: CSVESDIDRTDTQYF.

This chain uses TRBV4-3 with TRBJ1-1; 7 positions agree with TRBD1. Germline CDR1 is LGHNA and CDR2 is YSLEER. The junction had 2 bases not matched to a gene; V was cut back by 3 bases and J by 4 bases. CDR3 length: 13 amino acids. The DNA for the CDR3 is TGCGCCAGCAGCCAGGGGACAGCCACTGAAGCTTTCTTT. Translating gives CASSQGTATEAFF.

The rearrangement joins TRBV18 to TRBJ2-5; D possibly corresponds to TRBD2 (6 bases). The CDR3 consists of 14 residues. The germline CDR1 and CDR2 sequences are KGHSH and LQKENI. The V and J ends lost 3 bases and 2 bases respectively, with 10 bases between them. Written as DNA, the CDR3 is TGTGCCAGCTCACCGGGACTGGCACAAGAGACCCAGTACTTC. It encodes CASSPGLAQETQYF.

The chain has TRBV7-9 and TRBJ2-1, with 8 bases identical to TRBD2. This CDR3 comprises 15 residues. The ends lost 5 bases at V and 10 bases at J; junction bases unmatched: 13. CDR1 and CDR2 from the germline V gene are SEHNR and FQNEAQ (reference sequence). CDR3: CASSPGGSGNWEQFF. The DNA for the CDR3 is TGTGCCAGCAGCCCGGGGGGTAGCGGGAATTGGGAGCAGTTCTTC.

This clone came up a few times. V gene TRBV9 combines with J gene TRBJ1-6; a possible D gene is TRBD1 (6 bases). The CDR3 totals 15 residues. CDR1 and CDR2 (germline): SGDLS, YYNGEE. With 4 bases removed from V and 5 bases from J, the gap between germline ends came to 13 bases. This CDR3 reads CASSPRGGNNSPLHF. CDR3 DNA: TGTGCCAGCAGCCCCCGCGGGGGCAATAATTCACCCCTCCACTTT.

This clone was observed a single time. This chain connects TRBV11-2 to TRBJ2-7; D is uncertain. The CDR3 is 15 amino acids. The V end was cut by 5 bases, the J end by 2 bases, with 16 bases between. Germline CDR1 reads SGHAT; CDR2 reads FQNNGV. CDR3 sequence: CASSPLGEATYEQYF. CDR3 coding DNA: TGTGCCAGCAGCCCCCTGGGTGAGGCCACCTACGAGCAGTACTTC.